A selection of T cell receptor beta chains follows, all from one sample in a study of blood T cell repertoires in COVID-19. Libraries were prepared by immunoSEQ multiplex PCR; TCRdb keeps only in-frame clonotypes and omits some of them. The data hold more than 150,000 clones, with 85% to 90% observed a single time. The sequenced sample was peripheral blood. These receptors came from a woman in her forties with acute or convalescent COVID-19. Each CDR3 is given with its conserved first and last residue. A D gene is named only where the DNA matches it firmly. Rows give clone size only sometimes, using once, few, many, or a class for an expanded clone.

j_call v_call d_call clone_size cdr3_nt cdr3_aa
TRBJ1-1 TRBV18 . . TGTGCCAGCTCACCACCGAACAGGGCTAACACTGAAGCTTTCTTT CASSPPNRANTEAFF
TRBJ2-7 TRBV7-9 TRBD1 once TGTGCCAGCAGCTCTGGGGACAGAAACCTCTACGAGCAGTACTTC CASSSGDRNLYEQYF
TRBJ2-1 TRBV5-8 TRBD1 . TGTGCCAGCAGTTCGGACAGGGTGTACAATGAGCAGTTCTTC CASSSDRVYNEQFF
TRBJ1-2 TRBV5-1 . . TGCGCCAGCAGCTTGGGGTCAGGGGATGGCTACACCTTC CASSLGSGDGYTF
TRBJ1-5 TRBV24-1 . . TGTGCCACCAGTGACGGGATTCAAAATCAGCCCCAGCATTTT CATSDGIQNQPQHF
TRBJ2-3 TRBV14 . . TGTGCCAGCAGCCCGCTAGCGATTACAGATACGCAGTATTTT CASSPLAITDTQYF
TRBJ2-1 TRBV4-1 TRBD2 . TGCGCCAGCAGCCCGCGGACTAGCGGGAGTCTTTCCTACAATGAGCAGTTCTTC CASSPRTSGSLSYNEQFF
TRBJ2-6 TRBV7-9 . . TGTGCCAGCAGTTTAGGGGAGAGGAGCTCTGGGGCCAACGTCCTGACTTTC CASSLGERSSGANVLTF
TRBJ1-1 TRBV18 . . TGTGCCAGCTCACCGGTAATCTTAGGGGGTTCCGTGAACACTGAAGCTTTCTTT CASSPVILGGSVNTEAFF
TRBJ2-7 TRBV7-2 TRBD2 . TGTGCCAGCAGTAGGACTAGTGTTGGGTACGAGCAGTACTTC CASSRTSVGYEQYF
TRBJ2-7 TRBV5-4 . . TGTGCCAGCAGCTCAGGACAGCGCGAGCAGTACTTC CASSSGQREQYF
TRBJ1-6 TRBV28 TRBD1 . TGTGCCAGCAGTTTTAGGGACAGGTATTCACCCCTCCACTTT CASSFRDRYSPLHF
TRBJ1-6 TRBV5-1 TRBD1 . TGCGCCAGCGGGACAGGGGGCTCCCCTATAAATTCACCCCTCCACTTT CASGTGGSPINSPLHF
TRBJ2-7 TRBV24-1 TRBD1 . TGCGCCACCAGCCCGAGGGACAGGGGAAGCTCCTACGAGCAGTACTTC CATSPRDRGSSYEQYF
TRBJ1-1 TRBV9 TRBD1 . TGTGCCAGCAGCACGACAGGGGCGAACACTGAAGCTTTCTTT CASSTTGANTEAFF
TRBJ1-2 TRBV15 . . TGTGCCACCAGCAGAGATCTTGACACAAACTATGGCTACACCTTC CATSRDLDTNYGYTF
TRBJ1-1 TRBV5-4 . . TGTGCCAGCAGCTTGGGGGAGGGCATGAACACTGAAGCTTTCTTT CASSLGEGMNTEAFF